The rows below give T cell receptor beta chains drawn from one sample of a study of cytomegalovirus exposure and HLA in healthy donors. Profiling relied on immunoSEQ multiplex PCR, and the TCRdb table lists in-frame clones only, not all of them. Of 300,000 or so clones in the sample, over 75% were seen once. Input material: PBMCs. These receptor sequences come from a man between 25 and 39 years old in good health and CMV-seronegative. Both conserved end residues are part of each CDR3. Fields, in order: V gene, clone size, J gene, D gene, CDR3 protein, CDR3 DNA. The D gene is left open where the match is weak. Some rows mark clone size as missing; the rest say once, few, many or name a class of expanded clone.

V: TRBV7-6; size: once; J: TRBJ1-1; D: NA; CDR3: CASSLSPPNTEAFF; DNA: TGTGCCAGCAGCCTTAGCCCCCCGAACACTGAAGCTTTCTTT
V: TRBV25-1; size: once; J: TRBJ1-3; D: NA; CDR3: CASSGVGNTIYF; DNA: TGTGCCAGTTCAGGGGTCGGAAACACCATATATTTT
V: TRBV5-6; size: NA; J: TRBJ1-1; D: NA; CDR3: CASSPRRGGAFF; DNA: TGTGCCAGCAGCCCGCGACGGGGGGGAGCTTTCTTT
V: TRBV27; size: NA; J: TRBJ2-3; D: NA; CDR3: CASSRVGSLSTDTQYF; DNA: TGTGCCAGCTCGAGAGTCGGTTCCCTCAGCACAGATACGCAGTATTTT
V: TRBV7-2; size: NA; J: TRBJ2-7; D: NA; CDR3: CASSPNRELEQYF; DNA: TGTGCCAGCAGCCCAAACAGGGAGCTCGAGCAGTACTTC
V: TRBV29-1; size: NA; J: TRBJ1-1; D: TRBD1; CDR3: CSVRRGQMNTEAFF; DNA: TGCAGCGTTCGGAGGGGGCAGATGAACACTGAAGCTTTCTTT
V: TRBV7-2; size: NA; J: TRBJ2-7; D: TRBD2; CDR3: CASSPSVLAGDEQYF; DNA: TGTGCCAGCAGCCCTAGCGTCCTAGCGGGGGACGAGCAGTACTTC
V: TRBV5-1; size: NA; J: TRBJ2-2; D: TRBD2; CDR3: CASSLFLAGGSTGELFF; DNA: TGCGCCAGCAGCTTGTTTCTGGCGGGGGGGTCCACCGGGGAGCTGTTTTTT
V: TRBV11-2; size: NA; J: TRBJ2-1; D: TRBD2; CDR3: CASSLLAGAYNEQFF; DNA: TGTGCCAGCAGCTTGTTAGCGGGGGCCTACAATGAGCAGTTCTTC
V: TRBV11-2; size: NA; J: TRBJ2-1; D: NA; CDR3: CASSLDTKGRSYNEQFF; DNA: TGTGCCAGCAGCTTAGATACGAAGGGGCGCTCCTACAATGAGCAGTTCTTC
V: TRBV7-8; size: NA; J: TRBJ1-2; D: TRBD1; CDR3: CACRSGTGDGYTF; DNA: TGTGCCTGCCGATCCGGGACAGGGGATGGCTACACCTTC
V: TRBV6-1; size: NA; J: TRBJ2-5; D: NA; CDR3: CASRYRGGETQYF; DNA: TGTGCCAGCAGATACAGGGGGGGAGAGACCCAGTACTTC
V: TRBV19; size: NA; J: TRBJ1-2; D: NA; CDR3: CASSTGAVGYTF; DNA: TGTGCCAGTAGTACAGGGGCGGTTGGCTACACCTTC
V: TRBV5-5; size: NA; J: TRBJ1-2; D: NA; CDR3: CASSSLGARSYGYTF; DNA: TGTGCCAGCAGCTCCCTGGGGGCCCGAAGCTATGGCTACACCTTC
V: TRBV5-1; size: NA; J: TRBJ1-4; D: NA; CDR3: CASSLAAGNEKLFF; DNA: TGCGCCAGCAGCTTGGCCGCGGGAAATGAAAAACTGTTTTTT
V: TRBV6-6; size: NA; J: TRBJ2-2; D: NA; CDR3: CASSPRGGTGELFF; DNA: TGTGCCAGCAGCCCCCGAGGGGGAACCGGGGAGCTGTTTTTT
V: TRBV6-6; size: once; J: TRBJ1-4; D: NA; CDR3: CASSRDSYATNEKLFF; DNA: TGTGCCAGCAGCCGTGACAGCTATGCAACTAATGAAAAACTGTTTTTT
V: TRBV7-9; size: NA; J: TRBJ1-5; D: TRBD1; CDR3: CASRSGQGNQPQHF; DNA: TGTGCCAGCAGATCGGGACAGGGTAATCAGCCCCAGCATTTT
V: TRBV5-5; size: NA; J: TRBJ1-2; D: TRBD1; CDR3: CASSLGGGRRSYTF; DNA: TGTGCCAGCAGCTTAGGAGGGGGCAGGAGGAGCTACACCTTC
V: TRBV6-5; size: NA; J: TRBJ2-7; D: NA; CDR3: CASSSTSPSYEQYF; DNA: TGTGCCAGCAGTTCGACTAGTCCCTCCTACGAGCAGTACTTC
V: TRBV19; size: NA; J: TRBJ2-7; D: TRBD1; CDR3: CASSTGGGSYEQYF; DNA: TGTGCCAGCTCAACAGGGGGCGGCTCCTACGAGCAGTACTTC
V: TRBV5-1; size: NA; J: TRBJ2-2; D: NA; CDR3: CASSLVKGTGELFF; DNA: TGCGCCAGCAGCTTAGTAAAGGGGACCGGGGAGCTGTTTTTT
V: TRBV7-9; size: NA; J: TRBJ1-2; D: NA; CDR3: CASSPWGGINYGYTF; DNA: TGTGCCAGCAGCCCCTGGGGGGGGATAAACTATGGCTACACCTTC
V: TRBV10-3; size: NA; J: TRBJ2-1; D: TRBD1; CDR3: CAIARTGYNEQFF; DNA: TGTGCCATCGCGAGGACAGGGTACAATGAGCAGTTCTTC
V: TRBV5-4; size: NA; J: TRBJ2-7; D: TRBD1; CDR3: CASSLGGTGGSYEQYF; DNA: TGTGCCAGCAGCTTGGGAGGGACAGGGGGTTCCTACGAGCAGTACTTC
V: TRBV5-1; size: NA; J: TRBJ2-2; D: NA; CDR3: CASSLRPRGSEGTGELFF; DNA: TGCGCCAGCAGCTTGCGCCCCCGGGGTAGCGAGGGCACCGGGGAGCTGTTTTTT
V: TRBV5-6; size: NA; J: TRBJ1-5; D: NA; CDR3: CASSLGARNQPQHF; DNA: TGTGCCAGCAGCTTAGGGGCTCGGAATCAGCCCCAGCATTTT
V: TRBV10-1; size: NA; J: TRBJ2-1; D: NA; CDR3: CASSEKGGDNEQFF; DNA: TGCGCCAGCAGTGAGAAGGGGGGGGATAATGAGCAGTTCTTC
V: TRBV4-1; size: few; J: TRBJ2-7; D: TRBD1; CDR3: CASSLRQGPYEQYF; DNA: TGCGCCAGCAGCCTTCGACAGGGCCCCTACGAGCAGTACTTC
V: TRBV7-2; size: once; J: TRBJ1-1; D: TRBD1; CDR3: CASRRTGGAAEAFF; DNA: TGTGCCAGCAGGCGTACAGGGGGCGCGGCTGAAGCTTTCTTT
V: TRBV2; size: NA; J: TRBJ1-6; D: NA; CDR3: CASSGRGLRVGSYNSPLHF; DNA: TGTGCCAGCAGTGGTCGTGGACTTCGGGTGGGCTCCTATAATTCACCCCTCCACTTT
V: TRBV15; size: NA; J: TRBJ1-5; D: TRBD1; CDR3: CATSRRAGQGNQPQHF; DNA: TGTGCCACCAGCAGGAGGGCGGGACAGGGCAATCAGCCCCAGCATTTT
V: TRBV4-3; size: once; J: TRBJ2-1; D: TRBD2; CDR3: CASSQIRLAGGRSLYNEQFF; DNA: TGCGCCAGCAGCCAAATACGACTAGCGGGGGGCCGGAGTCTCTACAATGAGCAGTTCTTC
V: TRBV4-1; size: NA; J: TRBJ1-1; D: NA; CDR3: CASSHSLIGQFNTEAFF; DNA: TGCGCCAGCAGTCACTCTCTAATTGGGCAGTTTAACACTGAAGCTTTCTTT
V: TRBV20-1; size: NA; J: TRBJ2-3; D: NA; CDR3: CSASSSGNTYF; DNA: TGCAGTGCTAGCAGTTCAGGAAATACGTATTTT
V: TRBV23-1; size: NA; J: TRBJ2-7; D: TRBD1; CDR3: CASSHHRGPAYEQYF; DNA: TGCGCCAGCAGTCACCACAGGGGGCCTGCCTACGAGCAGTACTTC
V: TRBV5-4; size: NA; J: TRBJ2-7; D: TRBD2; CDR3: CASSFGTTYEQYF; DNA: TGTGCCAGCAGCTTTGGGACTACCTACGAGCAGTACTTC
V: TRBV5-1; size: NA; J: TRBJ2-7; D: NA; CDR3: CASSLGWVGVNEQYF; DNA: TGCGCCAGCAGCTTGGGTTGGGTAGGGGTAAACGAGCAGTACTTC
V: TRBV30; size: once; J: TRBJ1-4; D: NA; CDR3: CAWSLRTANSQRVKNEKLFF; DNA: TGTGCCTGGAGCCTGCGGACAGCGAATTCTCAAAGAGTAAAGAATGAAAAACTGTTTTTT
V: TRBV5-6; size: NA; J: TRBJ2-7; D: TRBD1; CDR3: CASSLNSGTVVYEQYF; DNA: TGTGCCAGCAGCTTGAATAGTGGGACAGTTGTATACGAGCAGTACTTC
V: TRBV6-1; size: NA; J: TRBJ2-3; D: TRBD2; CDR3: CASSDLLAGGPRTDTQYF; DNA: TGTGCCAGCAGTGACCTGCTAGCGGGGGGGCCGAGGACAGATACGCAGTATTTT
V: TRBV7-6; size: NA; J: TRBJ1-5; D: NA; CDR3: CASSLEIGPPGQPQHF; DNA: TGTGCCAGCAGCTTAGAAATAGGCCCTCCGGGTCAGCCCCAGCATTTT